The sequence of this T cell receptor (beta chain) was determined in a study of cytomegalovirus exposure and HLA in healthy donors. Germline V gene lookup returns CDR1 LGHNA and CDR2 YNFKEQ. The trim removed 1 base at V and 6 bases at J, leaving 6 bases unmatched. The CDR3 is 15 residues long. About this clone itself: The antigen remains undetermined.

Study results and limitations: CMV serostatus alone was available as immune exposure information.

The PCR had 60 Vbeta and 13 Jbeta primers. TCRdb's table, derived via immunoSEQ multiplex PCR, lists solely in-frame clones and lacks some. The table lists more than 95,000 clones, about 79% of them singletons. The chain joins TRBV4-2 to TRBJ2-1; 7 positions match TRBD2. Input material: PBMCs. This sequence was found in a woman aged 45-60 years in good health and CMV-seronegative. The chain's CDR3 is CASSQASGSLNEQFF. Here the CDR3 DNA reads TGTGCCAGCAGCCAAGCTAGCGGCTCTCTCAATGAGCAGTTCTTC.